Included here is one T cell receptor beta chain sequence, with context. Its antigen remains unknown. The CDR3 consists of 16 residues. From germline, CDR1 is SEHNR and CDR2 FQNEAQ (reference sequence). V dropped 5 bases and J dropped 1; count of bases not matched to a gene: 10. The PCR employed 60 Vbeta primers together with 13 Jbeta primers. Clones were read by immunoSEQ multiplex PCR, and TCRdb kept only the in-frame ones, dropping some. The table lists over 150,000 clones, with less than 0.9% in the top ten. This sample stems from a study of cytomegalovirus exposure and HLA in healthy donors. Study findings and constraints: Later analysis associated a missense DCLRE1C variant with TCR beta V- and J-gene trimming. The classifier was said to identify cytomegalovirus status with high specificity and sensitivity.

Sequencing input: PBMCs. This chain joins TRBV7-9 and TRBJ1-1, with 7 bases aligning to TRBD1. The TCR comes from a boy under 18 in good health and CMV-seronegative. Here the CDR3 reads CASSPPRGPRNTEAFF. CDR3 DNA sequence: TGTGCCAGCAGCCCCCCGAGGGGGCCGAGGAACACTGAAGCTTTCTTT.